This T cell receptor (beta chain) was observed in a study of identical twins. Study results and limitations: For zero-insertion analyses, partial confounding could come from invariant MAIT and iNKT cells.

A universal primer site was added by template switching, and unique molecular identifiers were carried by the cDNA. One entry per CDR3 protein results from TCRdb running MiXCR on the 5' RACE reads. This sample has roughly 570,000 distinct CDR3 sequences, with approximately 9.6% found just once. With regard to this clonotype: Its target is unknown.

These sequences were also reported in another study, on yellow fever vaccine responses in identical twins.

The clonotype originates from a woman aged 18-29 years in good health. The material sequenced was PBMCs.

The CDR3 sequence: CASSSYPGDSYEQYF. Written as DNA, the CDR3 is TGTGCCAGCAGCTCGTATCCGGGAGACTCCTACGAGCAGTACTTC. The chain couples TRBV7-3 to TRBJ2-7; perhaps TRBD2 as D (6 bases). Germline V CDR1 and CDR2: SGHTA, FQGTGA. The CDR3 is 15 residues long. V was cut by 4 bases and J by 0 bases, with 13 bases left in between.